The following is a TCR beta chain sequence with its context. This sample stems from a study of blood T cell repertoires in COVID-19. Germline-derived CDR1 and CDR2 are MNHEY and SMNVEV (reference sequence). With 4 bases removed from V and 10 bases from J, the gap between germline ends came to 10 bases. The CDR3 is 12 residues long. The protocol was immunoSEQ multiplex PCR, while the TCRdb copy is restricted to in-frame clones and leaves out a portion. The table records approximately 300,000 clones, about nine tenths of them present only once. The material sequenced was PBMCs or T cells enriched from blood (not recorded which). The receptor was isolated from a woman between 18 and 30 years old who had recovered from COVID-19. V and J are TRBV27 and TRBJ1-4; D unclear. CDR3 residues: CASSSVLGKLFF. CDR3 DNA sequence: TGTGCCAGCAGTTCTGTTCTAGGAAAACTGTTTTTT.